This record covers a single TCR beta chain. The CDR3 length is 12 residues. V was shortened by 3 bases and J by 7 bases, with 12 bases between the two germline ends. CDR1 is GTSNPN and CDR2 is SVGIG in the germline V gene (reference sequence). The data originate from a study of blood T cell repertoires in COVID-19. As for the study in general: Researchers got acute and convalescent COVID-19 samples from the United States, Italy and Spain. From T cells, B-cell-depleted T cells, or PBMCs came the material, which was cDNA or gDNA.

In the source study's methods: Reference gene primer amplification in the assay estimated nucleated cell counts. Profiling relied on immunoSEQ multiplex PCR, and the TCRdb table lists in-frame clones only, not all of them. The V and J calls and clone size are taken from that table; D and trimming were inferred from the DNA. The sample yields approximately 270,000 clones, 70% to 90% seen once. The chain combines TRBV30 with TRBJ1-1; D perhaps matches TRBD1 (6 bases). Sequencing used peripheral blood. This TCR was recovered from a woman between 65 and 79 years old with acute or convalescent COVID-19. The CDR3 protein is CAWRGQGGEAFF. CDR3 DNA: TGTGCCTGGAGGGGGCAAGGGGGTGAAGCTTTCTTT.